This T cell receptor (beta chain) is from a study of blood T cell repertoires in COVID-19. In the original workflow: Estimated nucleated cell counts came from reference gene primer amplification. The table came from immunoSEQ multiplex PCR; TCRdb's copy has only in-frame clones and leaves some out. That table furnishes V, J and clone size, whereas the DNA furnished D and trimming. The sample includes 250,000 or so clones, approximately 78% of them seen just once. This clonotype was obtained from a woman under 30 with acute or convalescent COVID-19. The sequenced sample consisted of peripheral blood.

The CDR3 sequence is CASSQGPGRSGNTIYF. The CDR3 bases are TGTGCCAGCAGCCAAGGGCCAGGGAGGTCCGGAAACACCATATATTTT. The chain recombines TRBV3-1 (or the pseudogene TRBV3-2) with TRBJ1-3; possible D gene TRBD1, 5 bases. The V gene lost 1 base and the J gene lost 4 bases, with 14 bases spanning the gap. CDR3 length: 16 residues. Germline lookup yields CDR1 LGHDT and CDR2 YNNKEL (reference sequence).